This T cell receptor (beta chain) is drawn from a study of blood T cells in healthy people across ages. Each donor's blood draw was roughly 10 milliliters of peripheral blood. Comments on this clonotype: What it binds is unknown.

Study-wide results and limits: The unsorted PBMCs prevented any conclusive comparison of naive versus antigen-experienced cells.

A J-beta primer mix and a sample-barcoded 5' primer were used in a second PCR of about 7 to 12 cycles. In TCRdb, the 5' RACE reads were re-called with MiXCR into one record per CDR3 protein. The sample lists roughly 1,100,000 distinct CDR3 sequences; roughly a quarter were seen once. A further study also used this sample, focusing on T cells of mothers and their children. From that second work: Inherited differences only slightly affect thymic shaping of TCR recombination output.

The TCR comes from a girl under 10 years old in good health. Sequences were obtained from blood.

This CDR3 reads CASSELAGGLYEQYF. The CDR3 DNA follows: TGTGCCAGCAGCGAACTAGCGGGGGGCCTCTACGAGCAGTACTTC. The gene calls are TRBV2 and TRBJ2-7; 12 bases align to TRBD2. With 6 bases clipped from V and 3 bases from J, the junction kept 6 bases outside the gene matches. The CDR3 is 15 residues long. Germline-derived CDR1 and CDR2 are SNHLY and FYNNEI.